The text below deals with one T cell receptor beta chain. This sample is drawn from a study of T cell changes during pregnancy in multiple sclerosis. Only in-frame clones appear in the TCRdb table, and some are missing; sequencing was by immunoSEQ multiplex PCR. The data show about 40,000 clones, with roughly 93% seen just once and around 0.8% held by the top ten. V trimming: 5 bases; J trimming: 3 bases; junction bases outside the gene matches: 3. The length of the CDR3 is 14 residues. From germline, CDR1 is SGHTA and CDR2 FQGNSA. The sequence derives from a female donor with multiple sclerosis, enrolled in a pregnancy study. The rearrangement uses TRBV7-2 and TRBJ2-7, with 11 bases lining up with TRBD1. The sequenced sample was CD4+ T cells from peripheral blood mononuclear cells, obtained before pregnancy. The CDR3 DNA follows: TGTGCCAGCAGCAAGGACAGGGGGCTCTACGAGCAGTACTTC. Encoded protein: CASSKDRGLYEQYF.